This T cell receptor (beta chain) was sequenced for a study of glioma-infiltrating T cells. CDR3 length equals 13 residues. V lost 7 bases and J lost 4, with 10 bases in between. Germline V gene data show CDR1 as SNHLY and CDR2 as FYNNEI. TCR alpha and beta CDR3 regions were amplified from RNA using iRepertoire nested multiplex PCR. TCRdb re-called the multiplex PCR reads with MiXCR, one entry per CDR3 protein. The sample lists 150,000 to 200,000 distinct CDR3 sequences, more than 35% occurring once. Source material: glioma tissue, nonneoplastic brain tissue, or PBMCs (not recorded which). This chain connects TRBV2 to TRBJ2-2, with TRBD1 as a possible D gene (5 bases). The sequence was collected from a human donor with low-grade glioma or glioblastoma, undergoing nonglioma brain surgery, or in good health (not recorded which). CDR3 DNA: TGTGCCAGCAAGGCAGACAGCACCGGGGAGCTGTTTTTT. This encodes CASKADSTGELFF.